Listed here are 2 T cell receptor beta chains from one sample, sequenced in a study of metastatic and nonmetastatic thyroid tumors. MiXCR reprocessed the PCR reads for TCRdb. This table holds more than 70,000 clones, around 7.8% found once. There were no patients who had received any treatment before thyroid surgery. Sequenced input: blood. These receptors were obtained from a female donor with papillary thyroid cancer or a benign thyroid nodule (not recorded which). Some clones in this sample may be carry-over from other donors' samples.

This clone has only a few counts. Just one base apart from a much larger clone, this may be a read error. The CDR3 DNA sequence: TGTGCCAGTCACGGGGGACGACTAAGTCCATATACGCAGTATTTT. Its translation: CASHGGRLSPYTQYF. This chain joins TRBV19 and TRBJ2-3; maybe TRBD2 (6 bases). The CDR3 consists of 15 residues. Per the germline V gene, CDR1 is LNHDA and CDR2 is SQIVND (reference sequence). Trimming shortened V by 8 bases and J by 7 bases, and 22 bases separated the two germline ends.

Ten or more counts support this clone. The chain is built from TRBV11-1 and TRBJ1-5; 11 bases match TRBD1. The CDR3 extends over 16 amino acids. Trimming removed 3 bases from V and 7 bases from J; junction bases left unmatched: 8. Germline CDR1 and CDR2: SGHAT and FQDESV (reference sequence). The CDR3 DNA is TGTGCCAGCAGCTTCGGACAGGGGGCTAATTGGCAGCCCCAGCATTTT. Translated: CASSFGQGANWQPQHF. Supplemented by reference TRBV11-1 and TRBJ1-5, the full variable domain reads EAEVAQSPRYKITEKSQAVAFWCDPISGHATLYWYRQILGQGPELLVQFQDESVVDDSQLPKDRFSAERLKGVDSTLKIQPAELGDSAMYLCASSFGQGANWQPQHFGDGTRLSIL.